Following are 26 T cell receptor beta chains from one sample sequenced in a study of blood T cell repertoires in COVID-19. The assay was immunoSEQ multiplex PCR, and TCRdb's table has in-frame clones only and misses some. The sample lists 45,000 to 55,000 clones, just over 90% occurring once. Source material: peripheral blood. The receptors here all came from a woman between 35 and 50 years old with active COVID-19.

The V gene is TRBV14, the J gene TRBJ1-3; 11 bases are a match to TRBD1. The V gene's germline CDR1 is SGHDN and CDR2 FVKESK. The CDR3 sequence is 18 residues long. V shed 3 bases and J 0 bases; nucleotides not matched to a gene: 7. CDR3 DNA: TGTGCCAGCAGCCAGGACAGGGGGCTGGTCCGCTCTGGAAACACCATATATTTT. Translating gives CASSQDRGLVRSGNTIYF.

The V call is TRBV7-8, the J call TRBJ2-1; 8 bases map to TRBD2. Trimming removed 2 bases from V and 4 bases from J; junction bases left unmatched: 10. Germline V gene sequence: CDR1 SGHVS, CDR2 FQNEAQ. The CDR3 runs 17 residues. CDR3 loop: CASSLLTAGGSYNEQFF. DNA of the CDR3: TGTGCCAGCAGCTTATTGACCGCGGGGGGAAGTTACAATGAGCAGTTCTTC. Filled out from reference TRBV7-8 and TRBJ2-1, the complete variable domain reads GAGVSQSPRYKVAKRGQDVALRCDPISGHVSLFWYQQALGQGPEFLTYFQNEAQLDKSGLPSDRFFAERPEGSVSTLKIQRTQQEDSAVYLCASSLLTAGGSYNEQFFGPGTRLTVL.

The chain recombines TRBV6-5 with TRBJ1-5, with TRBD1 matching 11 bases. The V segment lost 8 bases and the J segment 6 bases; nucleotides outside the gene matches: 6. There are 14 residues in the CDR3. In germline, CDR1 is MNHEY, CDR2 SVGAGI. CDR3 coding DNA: TGTGCCAGCCGCGGACAGGGGGCGGGTCAGCCCCAGCATTTT. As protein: CASRGQGAGQPQHF.

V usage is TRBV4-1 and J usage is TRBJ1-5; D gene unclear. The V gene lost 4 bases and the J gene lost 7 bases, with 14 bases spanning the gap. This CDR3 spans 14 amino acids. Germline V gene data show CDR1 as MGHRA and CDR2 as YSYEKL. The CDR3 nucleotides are TGCGCCAGCAGCCCAGTGGTCGGGGAGCAGCCCCAGCATTTT. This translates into CASSPVVGEQPQHF.

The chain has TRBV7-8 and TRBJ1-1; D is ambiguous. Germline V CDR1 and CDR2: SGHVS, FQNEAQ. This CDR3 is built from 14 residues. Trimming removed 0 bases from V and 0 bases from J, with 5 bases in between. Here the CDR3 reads CASSLAQLNTEAFF. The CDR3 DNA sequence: TGTGCCAGCAGCTTAGCTCAGTTGAACACTGAAGCTTTCTTT.

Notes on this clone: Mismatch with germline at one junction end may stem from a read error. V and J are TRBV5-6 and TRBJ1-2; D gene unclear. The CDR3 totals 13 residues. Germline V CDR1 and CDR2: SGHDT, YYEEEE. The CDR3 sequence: CASSYVSMLIISF. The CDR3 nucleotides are TGTGCCAGCAGCTACGTATCTATGCTGATTATCTCCTTC.

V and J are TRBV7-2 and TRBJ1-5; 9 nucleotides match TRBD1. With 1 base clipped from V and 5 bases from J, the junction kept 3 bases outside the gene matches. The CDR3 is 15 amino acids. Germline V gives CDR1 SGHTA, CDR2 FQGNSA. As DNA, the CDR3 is TGTGCCAGCAGCTTAGTGTGGACAGGGGATCAGCCCCAGCATTTT. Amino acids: CASSLVWTGDQPQHF.

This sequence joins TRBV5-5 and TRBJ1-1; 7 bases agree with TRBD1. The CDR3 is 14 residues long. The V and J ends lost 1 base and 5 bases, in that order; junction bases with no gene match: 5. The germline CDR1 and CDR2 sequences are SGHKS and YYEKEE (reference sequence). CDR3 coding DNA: TGTGCCAGCAGCTTGTCAGGGGGTGGGACTGAAGCTTTCTTT. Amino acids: CASSLSGGGTEAFF. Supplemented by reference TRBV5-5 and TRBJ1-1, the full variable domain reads DAGVTQSPTHLIKTRGQQVTLRCSPISGHKSVSWYQQVLGQGPQFIFQYYEKEERGRGNFPDRFSARQFPNYSSELNVNALLLGDSALYLCASSLSGGGTEAFFGQGTRLTVV.

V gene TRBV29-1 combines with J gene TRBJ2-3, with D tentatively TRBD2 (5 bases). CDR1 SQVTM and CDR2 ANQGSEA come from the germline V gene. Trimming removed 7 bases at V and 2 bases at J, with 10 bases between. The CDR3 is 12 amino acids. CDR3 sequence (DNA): TGCAGCGCCTGGGAGCACACAGATACGCAGTATTTT. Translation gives CSAWEHTDTQYF.

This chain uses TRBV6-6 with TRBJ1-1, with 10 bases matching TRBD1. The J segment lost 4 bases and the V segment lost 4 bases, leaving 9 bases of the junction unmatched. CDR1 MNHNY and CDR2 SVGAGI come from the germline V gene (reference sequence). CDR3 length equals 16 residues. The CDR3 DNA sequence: TGTGCCAGCAGTTTCGGGACAGGGGCGAGGTTCACTGAAGCTTTCTTT. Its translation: CASSFGTGARFTEAFF.

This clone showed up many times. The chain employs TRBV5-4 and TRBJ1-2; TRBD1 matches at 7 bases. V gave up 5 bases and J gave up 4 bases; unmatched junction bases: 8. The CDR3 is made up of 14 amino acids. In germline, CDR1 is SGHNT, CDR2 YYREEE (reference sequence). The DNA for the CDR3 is TGTGCCAGCAGACCCATGACAGGGTCCTATGGCTACACCTTC. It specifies CASRPMTGSYGYTF.

DNA of the CDR3: TGTGCCAGCAGTCTCCCAGACAGGGCTGGAGAGCAGTACTTC. Translation: CASSLPDRAGEQYF. The genes are TRBV6-2 or TRBV6-3 and TRBJ2-7; the match to TRBD1 covers 7 bases. This CDR3 spans 14 amino acids. Germline CDR1 reads MNHEY; CDR2 reads SVGEGT. Germline trimming cut 5 bases from V and 7 bases from J; bases unmatched to any gene: 11.

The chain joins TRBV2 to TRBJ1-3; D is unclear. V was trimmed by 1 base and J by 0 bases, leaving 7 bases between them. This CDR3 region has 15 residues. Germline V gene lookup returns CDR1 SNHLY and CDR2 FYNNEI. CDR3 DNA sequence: TGTGCCAGCAGTGAAGGAGGATACTCTGGAAACACCATATATTTT. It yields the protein CASSEGGYSGNTIYF.

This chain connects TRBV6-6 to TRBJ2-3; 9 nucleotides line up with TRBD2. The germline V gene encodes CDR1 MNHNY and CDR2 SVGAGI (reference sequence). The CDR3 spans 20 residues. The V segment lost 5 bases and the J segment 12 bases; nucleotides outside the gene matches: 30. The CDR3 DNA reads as TGTGCCAGCAGTCTACGCCGGTCCTCCAGGCGGCGGGGGGGCCCTAGGTTTCAGTATTTT. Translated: CASSLRRSSRRRGGPRFQYF.

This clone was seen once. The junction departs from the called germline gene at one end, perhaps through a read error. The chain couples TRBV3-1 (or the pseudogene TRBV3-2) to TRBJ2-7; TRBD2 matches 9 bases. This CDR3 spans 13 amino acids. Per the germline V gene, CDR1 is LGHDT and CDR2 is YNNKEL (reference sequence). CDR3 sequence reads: CASSQALAGTSHF. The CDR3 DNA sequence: TGTGCCAGCAGCCAAGCGTTAGCCGGGACTAGCCACTTC.

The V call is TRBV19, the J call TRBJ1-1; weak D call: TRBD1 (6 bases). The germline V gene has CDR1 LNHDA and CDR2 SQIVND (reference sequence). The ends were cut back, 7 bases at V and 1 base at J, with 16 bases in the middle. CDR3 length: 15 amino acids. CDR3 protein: CASIEGRGRNTEAFF. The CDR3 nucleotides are TGTGCCAGTATCGAGGGCAGGGGCCGGAACACTGAAGCTTTCTTT.

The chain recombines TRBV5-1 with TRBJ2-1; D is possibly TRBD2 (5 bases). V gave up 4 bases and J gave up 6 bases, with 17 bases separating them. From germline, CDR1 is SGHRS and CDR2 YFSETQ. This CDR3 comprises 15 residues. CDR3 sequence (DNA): TGCGCCAGCAGCACGACCTTTAGGCGGGCCAATGAGCAGTTCTTC. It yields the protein CASSTTFRRANEQFF.

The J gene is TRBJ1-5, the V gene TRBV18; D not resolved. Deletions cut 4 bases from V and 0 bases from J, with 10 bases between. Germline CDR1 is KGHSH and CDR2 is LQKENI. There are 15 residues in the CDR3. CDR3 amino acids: CASSLRSVSNQPQHF. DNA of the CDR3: TGTGCCAGCTCACTCCGTTCGGTTAGCAATCAGCCCCAGCATTTT.

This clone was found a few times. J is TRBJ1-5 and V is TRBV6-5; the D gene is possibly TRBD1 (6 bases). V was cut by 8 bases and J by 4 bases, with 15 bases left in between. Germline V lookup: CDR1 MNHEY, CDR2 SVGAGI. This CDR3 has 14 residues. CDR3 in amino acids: CASGGYRANQPQHF. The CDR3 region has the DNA TGTGCCAGCGGAGGATACAGGGCTAATCAGCCCCAGCATTTT.

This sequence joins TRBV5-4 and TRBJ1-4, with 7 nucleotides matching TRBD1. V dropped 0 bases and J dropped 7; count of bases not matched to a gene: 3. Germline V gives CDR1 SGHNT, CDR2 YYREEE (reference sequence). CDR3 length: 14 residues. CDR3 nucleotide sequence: TGTGCCAGCAGCTTGGACAGGGGAGGTGAAAAACTGTTTTTT. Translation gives CASSLDRGGEKLFF. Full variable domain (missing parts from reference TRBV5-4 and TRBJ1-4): ETGVTQSPTHLIKTRGQQVTLRCSSQSGHNTVSWYQQALGQGPQFIFQYYREEENGRGNFPPRFSGLQFPNYSSELNVNALELDDSALYLCASSLDRGGEKLFFGSGTQLSVL.

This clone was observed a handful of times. The CDR3 bases are TGTGCCAGTAGTATAGATACAGGGTTCAATCAGCCCCAGCATTTT. As protein: CASSIDTGFNQPQHF. The chain combines TRBV19 with TRBJ1-5; weak D call: TRBD1 (6 bases). V gave up 0 bases and J gave up 3 bases, with 9 bases separating them. In germline, CDR1 is LNHDA, CDR2 SQIVND (reference sequence). This CDR3 spans 15 amino acids. Drawing the rest from reference TRBV19 and TRBJ1-5, the complete variable domain is DGGITQSPKYLFRKEGQNVTLSCEQNLNHDAMYWYRQDPGQGLRLIYYSQIVNDFQKGDIAEGYSVSREKKESFPLTVTSAQKNPTAFYLCASSIDTGFNQPQHFGDGTRLSIL.

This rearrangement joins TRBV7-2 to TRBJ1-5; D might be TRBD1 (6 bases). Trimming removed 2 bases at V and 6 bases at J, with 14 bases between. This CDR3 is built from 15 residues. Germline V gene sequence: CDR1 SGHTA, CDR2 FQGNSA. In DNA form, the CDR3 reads TGTGCCAGCAGCTTATGGGCCACAGGGAGTCAGCCCCAGCATTTT. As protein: CASSLWATGSQPQHF.

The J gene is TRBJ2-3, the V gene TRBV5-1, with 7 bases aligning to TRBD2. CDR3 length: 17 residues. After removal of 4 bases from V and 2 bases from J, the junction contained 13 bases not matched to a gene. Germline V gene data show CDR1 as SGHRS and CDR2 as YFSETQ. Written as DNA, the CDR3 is TGCGCCAGCAGCCGGGGGGATCTGACCAATCCCACAGATACGCAGTATTTT. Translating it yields CASSRGDLTNPTDTQYF.

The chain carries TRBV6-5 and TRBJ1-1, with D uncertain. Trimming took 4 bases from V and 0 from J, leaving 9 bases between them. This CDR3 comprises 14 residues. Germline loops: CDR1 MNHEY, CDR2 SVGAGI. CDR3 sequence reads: CASSFHRMNTEAFF. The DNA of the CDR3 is TGTGCCAGCAGTTTCCACAGAATGAACACTGAAGCTTTCTTT.

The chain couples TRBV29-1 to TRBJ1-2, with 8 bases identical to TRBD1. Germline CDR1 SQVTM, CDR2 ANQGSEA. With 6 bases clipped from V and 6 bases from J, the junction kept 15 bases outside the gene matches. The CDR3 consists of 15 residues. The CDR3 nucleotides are TGCAGCGTCGTCCCTCTTGGACAGGGATTTGATGGCTACACCTTC. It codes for CSVVPLGQGFDGYTF. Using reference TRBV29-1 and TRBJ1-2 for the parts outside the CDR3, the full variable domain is SAVISQKPSRDICQRGTSLTIQCQVDSQVTMMFWYRQQPGQSLTLIATANQGSEATYESGFVIDKFPISRPNLTFSTLTVSNMSPEDSSIYLCSVVPLGQGFDGYTFGSGTRLTVV.

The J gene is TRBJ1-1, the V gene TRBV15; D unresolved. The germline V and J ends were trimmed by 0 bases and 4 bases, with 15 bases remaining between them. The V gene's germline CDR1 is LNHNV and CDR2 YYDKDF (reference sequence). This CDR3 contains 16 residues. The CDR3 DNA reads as TGTGCCACCAGCAGAGATCAGGTGTCTCTTGGCACTGAAGCTTTCTTT. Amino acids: CATSRDQVSLGTEAFF.